One and the same sample provided the 20 T cell receptor beta chains below, sequenced in a study of spatial heterogeneity in lung cancer. The study, taken as a whole, reports: The study found that expanded intratumoral alpha and beta TCR counts tracked tumor mutation counts.

One entry per CDR3 protein, called by TCRdb with MiXCR from the 5' RACE reads. This table has some 7,800 distinct CDR3 sequences, approximately 12% appearing once. Antigens for these TCRs are unknown. Stated time point: sample taken at primary tumor resection. Here the sequenced sample was lung tumor tissue, taken at surgery. The origin of the receptors is a male donor with early-stage non-small cell lung cancer.

Worth noting for this clonotype: As an off-target read in a library built for alpha chains, this beta chain has a frequency of little significance. The chain joins TRBV28 to TRBJ1-6; 9 nucleotides align to TRBD1. The CDR3 is made up of 15 amino acids. J gave up 7 bases and V 1 base, and 2 bases lay outside the gene matches. Germline CDR1 MDHEN, CDR2 SYDVKM. The CDR3 loop reads CASSLLGQGNSPLHF. The CDR3 DNA sequence: TGTGCCAGCAGTTTATTGGGACAGGGAAATTCACCCCTCCACTTT. Drawing the rest from reference TRBV28 and TRBJ1-6, the complete variable domain is DVKVTQSSRYLVKRTGEKVFLECVQDMDHENMFWYRQDPGLGLRLIYFSYDVKMKEKGDIPEGYSVSREKKERFSLILESASTNQTSMYLCASSLLGQGNSPLHFGNGTRLTVT.

This clonotype was detected ten times or more. The library was prepared for alpha chains; this beta chain is a stray read, so its frequency means little. For the CDR3, the DNA is TGTGCCAGCAGTTTCGGCGGTGTTAAGGGGAATGGCTACACCTTC. This translates into CASSFGGVKGNGYTF. This rearrangement joins TRBV12-3 or TRBV12-4 to TRBJ1-2, with TRBD1 as a possible D gene (5 bases). The CDR3 extends over 15 amino acids. V lost 3 bases to trimming and J lost 6 bases, with 17 bases between them.

This clonotype was found many times. The library was built for alpha chains, so this beta chain is an off-target read and its size means little. This chain links TRBV12-3 or TRBV12-4 with TRBJ2-3; TRBD2 is a possible D gene (5 bases). V was clipped by 5 bases and J by 6 bases, with 12 bases between them. The CDR3 extends over 13 amino acids. The CDR3 spells CASSGSEPDTQYF. DNA of the CDR3: TGTGCCAGCAGTGGGAGTGAGCCCGATACGCAGTATTTT.

As to this clonotype: This beta chain slipped into a library made for alpha chains as a stray read, so its size is not meaningful. The chain's CDR3 is CASSARDRVLYEQYF. The CDR3 coding sequence is TGTGCCAGCAGCGCCAGGGACAGGGTCCTCTACGAGCAGTACTTC. The chain employs TRBV7-2 and TRBJ2-7, with 9 bases identical to TRBD1. This CDR3 region has 15 residues. CDR1 is SGHTA and CDR2 is FQGNSA in the germline V gene. V trimming: 5 bases; J trimming: 3 bases; junction bases outside the gene matches: 8.

This clonotype was seen at least ten times. This beta chain came through as a stray read in a library set up for alpha chains, and its size says little. The chain combines TRBV20-1 with TRBJ2-1; 9 nucleotides match TRBD2. V was clipped by 1 base and J by 13 bases; unmatched bases: 11. Per the germline V gene, CDR1 is DFQATT and CDR2 is SNEGSKA (reference sequence). The CDR3 spans 14 residues. CDR3 nucleotide sequence: TGCAGTGCTAGAGGAGGGGGCAGACTAGCGGAACAGTTCTTC. It codes for CSARGGGRLAEQFF.

This clonotype is judged medium-sized (0.01 to 0.1%). This beta chain is a stray sequence in a library constructed for alpha chains; its clone size is not meaningful. This rearrangement joins TRBV5-1 to TRBJ2-1, with 10 bases lining up with TRBD2. This CDR3 region has 15 residues. V was clipped by 4 bases and J by 5 bases; unmatched bases: 6. The V gene's germline CDR1 is SGHRS and CDR2 YFSETQ. The CDR3 DNA sequence: TGCGCCAGCAGCCTGGGACTAGCGAAAAACAATGAGCAGTTCTTC. Translating it yields CASSLGLAKNNEQFF.

This clonotype was seen ten or more times. The library was prepared for alpha chains; this beta chain is a stray read, so its frequency means little. This chain connects TRBV29-1 to TRBJ2-1; 10 bases are shared with TRBD1. After removal of 4 bases from V and 8 bases from J, the junction contained 17 bases not matched to a gene. Germline CDR1 SQVTM, CDR2 ANQGSEA. The CDR3 has 17 amino acids. The CDR3 DNA sequence: TGCAGCGTTGTGGTGACAGGGGGCGCGAGGTTTTATGATGAGCAGTTCTTC. This gives the protein CSVVVTGGARFYDEQFF.

This clonotype was observed many times. This beta chain is an off-target read within a library intended for alpha chains, so its frequency means little. V and J are TRBV29-1 and TRBJ1-5; weak D call: TRBD1 (5 bases). The CDR3 length is 14 residues. Trimming left V 7 bases short and J 0 bases short, with 13 bases between. Per germline, CDR1 SQVTM and CDR2 ANQGSEA. The CDR3 sequence: CSALTDNSNQPQHF. The CDR3 nucleotides are TGCAGCGCCTTGACAGATAATAGCAATCAGCCCCAGCATTTT.

This clonotype has only a few counts. Since the library was made to target alpha chains, this beta chain is a stray read and its abundance is not meaningful. V usage is TRBV9 and J usage is TRBJ2-1; the D gene could be TRBD1 or TRBD2 (5 bases each). Germline CDR1 SGDLS, CDR2 YYNGEE. V was pared by 0 bases and J by 0 bases, with 10 bases between. The CDR3 has 16 residues. For the CDR3, the DNA is TGTGCCAGCAGCGTAGCCGGGACCCTCTCCTACAATGAGCAGTTCTTC. Amino acid sequence: CASSVAGTLSYNEQFF.

This clonotype is medium-sized. This beta chain is an unintended read in a library built for alpha chains; its size means little. The chain carries TRBV5-1 and TRBJ2-3; the D is unclear. This CDR3 has 13 residues. The V end was cut by 4 bases, the J end by 6 bases, with 12 bases between. Germline V gives CDR1 SGHRS, CDR2 YFSETQ. The CDR3: CASSAGATDTQYF. The DNA of the CDR3 is TGCGCCAGCAGCGCCGGAGCAACCGATACGCAGTATTTT.

This clonotype has ten or more counts. A library prepared for alpha chains yielded this beta chain as an off-target read; its size is of little meaning. The rearrangement joins TRBV27 to TRBJ2-1, with D possibly TRBD2 on 7 matching bases. V lost 5 bases to trimming and J lost 8 bases, with 16 bases between them. CDR1 is MNHEY and CDR2 is SMNVEV in the germline V gene (reference sequence). The CDR3 is 14 residues long. This chain's CDR3 is CASSTIGGGDEQFF. The CDR3 DNA reads TGTGCCAGCAGTACTATTGGGGGGGGCGATGAGCAGTTCTTC.

There are many counts of this clonotype. This beta chain is an unintended read in a library built for alpha chains; its size means little. The chain couples TRBV15 to TRBJ2-5; no reliable D call. CDR1 and CDR2 from the germline V gene are LNHNV and YYDKDF (reference sequence). CDR3 length: 14 residues. Trimming took 0 bases from V and 5 from J, leaving 10 bases between them. Here the CDR3 reads CATSRDPVGETQYF. CDR3 nucleotides: TGTGCCACCAGCAGAGATCCCGTAGGGGAGACCCAGTACTTC.

This clonotype was detected a few times. Since the library was made to target alpha chains, this beta chain is a stray read and its abundance is not meaningful. The gene calls are TRBV27 and TRBJ2-3; D is ambiguous. V shed 7 bases and J shed 2 bases, with 10 bases lying between them. Germline CDR1 MNHEY, CDR2 SMNVEV (reference sequence). The CDR3 spans 13 residues. The CDR3 nucleotides read TGTGCCAGCAAAAAGACCCCCACAGATACGCAGTATTTT. This codes for CASKKTPTDTQYF.

The table lists this clonotype with many counts. Because the library targeted alpha chains, this beta chain is an off-target read whose size means little. The V call is TRBV14, the J call TRBJ2-7; TRBD1 agrees at 8 bases. The CDR3 has 13 amino acids. V shed 4 bases, J shed 3 bases, and the junction held 2 bases outside the gene matches. Germline assignment: CDR1 SGHDN and CDR2 FVKESK. The CDR3 protein is CASSPGQGYEQYF. CDR3 coding DNA: TGTGCCAGCAGCCCAGGACAGGGCTACGAGCAGTACTTC.

Many counts were recorded for this clonotype. This beta chain is off target for a library built for alpha chains, so its abundance means little. The chain has TRBV28 and TRBJ2-7; perhaps TRBD1 as D (6 bases). The CDR3 loop spans 15 amino acids. Germline loops: CDR1 MDHEN, CDR2 SYDVKM. The germline V and J ends were trimmed by 6 bases and 6 bases, with 21 bases remaining between them. In DNA form, the CDR3 reads TGTGCCAGCAGCGAGTGGGCAGGGGAAAGACCCGAGCAGTACTTC. It encodes CASSEWAGERPEQYF.

This clonotype has ten or more counts. This beta chain represents an off-target read in a library built for alpha chains; its size is of limited meaning. The chain employs TRBV6-2 or TRBV6-3 and TRBJ2-3, with 7 bases fitting TRBD1. The CDR3 has 17 amino acids. Germline CDR1 and CDR2: MNHEY and SVGEGT. V shed 8 bases, J shed 5 bases, and the junction held 19 bases outside the gene matches. The CDR3: CASARQGVSMRRDTQYF. DNA of the CDR3: TGTGCCAGCGCGAGACAGGGCGTTTCAATGCGAAGAGATACGCAGTATTTT.

By sample share, this clonotype is medium-sized. Little can be read into the size of this beta chain, an off-target read in a library designed for alpha chains. The rearrangement uses TRBV7-2 and TRBJ1-2; D is uncertain. V was pared by 1 base and J by 6 bases, with 12 bases between. Germline CDR1 SGHTA, CDR2 FQGNSA. This CDR3 is 14 amino acids long. The DNA of the CDR3 is TGTGCCAGCAGCTTAGTTCCAGGCCAGGATGGCTACACCTTC. Its protein is CASSLVPGQDGYTF. Full variable domain (rest looked up from reference TRBV7-2 and TRBJ1-2): GAGVSQSPSNKVTEKGKDVELRCDPISGHTALYWYRQSLGQGLEFLIYFQGNSAPDKSGLPSDRFSAERTGGSVSTLTIQRTQQEDSAVYLCASSLVPGQDGYTFGSGTRLTVV.

This clonotype qualifies as medium-sized (0.01 to 0.1%). This beta chain lies outside the target of a library built for alpha chains; its clone size means little. This rearrangement joins TRBV6-5 to TRBJ1-2; D might be TRBD1 (6 bases). V lost 2 bases, J lost 8 bases, and 15 bases lay in between. The CDR3 is made up of 14 amino acids. Germline V gene data show CDR1 as MNHEY and CDR2 as SVGAGI. As DNA, the CDR3 is TGTGCCAGCAGTTACCTTAACAGGGAGAGAGGCTACACCTTC. Protein sequence: CASSYLNRERGYTF.

The table lists this clonotype with many counts. This beta chain represents an off-target read in a library built for alpha chains; its size is of limited meaning. The chain is built from TRBV5-1 and TRBJ2-1; D not resolved. Germline CDR1 SGHRS, CDR2 YFSETQ. The V end was cut by 3 bases, the J end by 5 bases, with 15 bases between. CDR3 size: 15 residues. For the CDR3, the DNA is TGCGCCAGCAGCTCCACAGCTGCTGACCACAATGAGCAGTTCTTC. Its translation: CASSSTAADHNEQFF.

This clonotype has at least ten counts. This beta chain lies outside the target of a library built for alpha chains; its clone size means little. V gene TRBV3-1 combines with J gene TRBJ1-2; TRBD1 matches at 8 bases. V trimming: 3 bases; J trimming: 0 bases; junction bases outside the gene matches: 6. The CDR3 sequence is 16 residues long. Germline CDR1 LGHDT, CDR2 YNNKEL (reference sequence). The CDR3 DNA follows: TGTGCCAGCAGCCAGGGCCGGACAGGGACTAACTATGGCTACACCTTC. As protein: CASSQGRTGTNYGYTF.